Given below is one T cell receptor (beta chain) in context. Its antigen is unknown. The data belong to a study of blood T cells in healthy people across ages. The CDR3 is 14 residues long. Trimming took 5 bases from V and 4 from J, leaving 17 bases between them. Germline assignment: CDR1 DFQATT and CDR2 SNEGSKA (reference sequence). A sample-barcoded 5' primer and a J-beta primer mix were used in a second PCR of roughly 6 to 11 cycles. Any given sample supplied a minimum of 2.5 million CDR3-containing paired-end reads. TCRdb called the 5' RACE reads again in MiXCR, with one record for every CDR3 protein. The sample lists some 700,000 distinct CDR3 sequences, approximately 39% seen once, with more than 20% in the top ten. Findings and limits, study-wide: While age rose, TCR beta diversity per million T cells dropped in a roughly linear way. Aged donors had fewer naive CD4+ cells and lower diversity than long-lived donors. Observed TCR beta diversity showed a strong correlation with the percentage of naive T cells as measured by flow cytometry.

The origin of this receptor is a woman aged 60-70 years in good health. The gene calls are TRBV20-1 and TRBJ2-5; a possible D gene is TRBD2 (7 bases). The sample was blood. In DNA, the CDR3 is TGCAGTGCTCCGGGGGGCGGTGGGAGAGAGACCCAGTACTTC. Its translation: CSAPGGGGRETQYF.